The 26 T cell receptor beta chains listed next were all sequenced from one sample in a study of TIL therapy for anti-PD-1-resistant metastatic lung cancer. The libraries were made with immunoSEQ v3. Data came from immunoSEQ multiplex PCR; TCRdb stores just in-frame clones and leaves some out. This sample has tens of thousands of clones, with less than 85% found just once. This sample's time point: pre-treatment sample, taken before nivolumab and TIL therapy. This sample comprised blood, obtained at baseline. Every receptor here comes from a person between 25 and 79 years old with non-small cell lung cancer.

This chain joins TRBV7-8 and TRBJ2-3; no clear D. The CDR3 contains 15 residues. The germline V gene has CDR1 SGHVS and CDR2 FQNEAQ. V lost 5 bases to trimming and J lost 0 bases, with 12 bases between them. The DNA of the CDR3 is TGTGCCAGCAGCCCAAACCCTACTAGCACAGATACGCAGTATTTT. Amino acid sequence: CASSPNPTSTDTQYF.

The CDR3 sequence: CASRGTRTGAGGYTF. The DNA of the CDR3 is TGTGCCAGCAGAGGTACTCGGACAGGGGCGGGTGGCTACACCTTC. V is TRBV7-8 and J is TRBJ1-2; 9 bases align to TRBD1. The CDR3 is 15 amino acids. Germline CDR1 SGHVS, CDR2 FQNEAQ. V was pared by 6 bases and J by 7 bases, with 12 bases of the junction left unmatched.

The chain joins TRBV5-8 to TRBJ2-3, with D perhaps TRBD1 or TRBD2 (5 bases each). Per the germline V gene, CDR1 is SGHTS and CDR2 is YDEGEE. Trimming left V 4 bases short and J 4 bases short, with 13 bases between. The CDR3 contains 14 residues. The CDR3, as DNA: TGTGCCAGCAGCCAAGGGGAGTTCGCAGATACGCAGTATTTT. It translates to CASSQGEFADTQYF.

This clone was seen a few times. The chain combines TRBV19 with TRBJ1-2; D gene ambiguous. The CDR3 is 11 amino acids. V lost 10 bases and J 2 bases, leaving 8 bases between the germline ends. Germline lookup yields CDR1 LNHDA and CDR2 SQIVND (reference sequence). The CDR3 DNA reads as TGTGCCACCGGAACAAACTATGGCTACACCTTC. Its translation: CATGTNYGYTF. The full variable domain, rest sourced from reference TRBV19 and TRBJ1-2, is DGGITQSPKYLFRKEGQNVTLSCEQNLNHDAMYWYRQDPGQGLRLIYYSQIVNDFQKGDIAEGYSVSREKKESFPLTVTSAQKNPTAFYLCATGTNYGYTFGSGTRLTVV.

The chain couples TRBV6-5 to TRBJ1-6, with D uncertain. The ends were cut back, 0 bases at V and 0 bases at J, with 6 bases in the middle. Per the germline V gene, CDR1 is MNHEY and CDR2 is SVGAGI. The CDR3 runs 16 residues. The CDR3, as DNA: TGTGCCAGCAGTTACTCAGGGAACTCCTATAATTCACCCCTCCACTTT. Translating it yields CASSYSGNSYNSPLHF.

The rearrangement uses TRBV28 and TRBJ2-7, with 11 bases lining up with TRBD2. This CDR3 contains 16 residues. Per germline, CDR1 MDHEN and CDR2 SYDVKM. V lost 6 bases to trimming and J lost 2 bases; unmatched junction nucleotides: 9. The CDR3 sequence: CASSQITSGSPYEQYF. DNA of the CDR3: TGTGCCAGCAGCCAAATAACTAGCGGGAGTCCCTACGAGCAGTACTTC.

This sequence joins TRBV5-1 and TRBJ1-3; tentatively, D is TRBD1 (6 bases). Germline V CDR1 and CDR2: SGHRS, YFSETQ. The V gene lost 5 bases and the J gene lost 4 bases, with 19 bases spanning the gap. This CDR3 spans 16 amino acids. CDR3 DNA sequence: TGCGCCAGCAGTTTTACAGGGACCCTCGAAGGAAACACCATATATTTT. This codes for CASSFTGTLEGNTIYF.

A few counts support this clone. The chain couples TRBV7-9 to TRBJ1-1, with 7 bases fitting TRBD1. The germline V gene encodes CDR1 SEHNR and CDR2 FQNEAQ (reference sequence). V trimming: 5 bases; J trimming: 0 bases; junction bases outside the gene matches: 3. The CDR3 contains 14 residues. The CDR3 reads CASSPGQLNTEAFF. The CDR3 bases are TGTGCCAGCAGCCCGGGACAGCTGAACACTGAAGCTTTCTTT.

Note on this clone: An end of the junction does not agree with germline; a read error may underlie this. The gene calls are TRBV11-2 and TRBJ1-2, with D possibly matching TRBD1 (6 bases). Germline loops: CDR1 SGHAT, CDR2 FQNNGV. This CDR3 spans 11 amino acids. The CDR3 loop reads CASSSTGISLF. The CDR3 DNA reads TGTGCCAGCAGCTCTACAGGGATCAGCCTCTTC.

The chain uses TRBV6-1 and TRBJ1-5; D unclear. The germline gives CDR1 MNHNS, CDR2 SASEGT. V lost 6 bases, J lost 5 bases, and 14 bases lay in between. This CDR3 is 14 amino acids long. The CDR3, as DNA: TGTGCCAGCAGCCAAGTGGGGATAGATCAGCCCCAGCATTTT. This translates into CASSQVGIDQPQHF.

This chain links TRBV7-3 with TRBJ2-2, with 7 bases that match TRBD1. Trimming removed 2 bases from V and 1 base from J; junction bases left unmatched: 1. This CDR3 is built from 15 residues. Germline assignment: CDR1 SGHTA and CDR2 FQGTGA. The CDR3: CASSLRQGNTGELFF. The CDR3 DNA sequence: TGTGCCAGCAGCTTACGACAGGGGAACACCGGGGAGCTGTTTTTT.

The chain joins TRBV7-2 to TRBJ1-1; D is possibly TRBD1 (5 bases). The CDR3 totals 15 residues. The ends were cut back, 2 bases at V and 7 bases at J, with 17 bases in the middle. The V gene's germline CDR1 is SGHTA and CDR2 FQGNSA. CDR3: CASSLRLGLRGEAFF. CDR3 in DNA: TGTGCCAGCAGCTTAAGGCTGGGACTAAGGGGTGAAGCTTTCTTT. Full variable domain (missing parts from reference TRBV7-2 and TRBJ1-1): GAGVSQSPSNKVTEKGKDVELRCDPISGHTALYWYRQSLGQGLEFLIYFQGNSAPDKSGLPSDRFSAERTGGSVSTLTIQRTQQEDSAVYLCASSLRLGLRGEAFFGQGTRLTVV.

This chain uses TRBV27 with TRBJ2-7; 7 bases are shared with TRBD1. The V gene end was trimmed by 6 bases and the J gene end by 5 bases; junction bases not matched to a gene: 7. The germline CDR1 and CDR2 sequences are MNHEY and SMNVEV (reference sequence). The CDR3 covers 13 residues. The chain's CDR3 is CASRAGGVNEQYF. CDR3 nucleotides: TGTGCCAGCAGGGCAGGGGGAGTCAACGAGCAGTACTTC.

The V call is TRBV27, the J call TRBJ2-7; 8 bases are shared with TRBD1. V trimming: 2 bases; J trimming: 1 base; junction bases outside the gene matches: 4. The CDR3 is 15 residues long. Per germline, CDR1 MNHEY and CDR2 SMNVEV (reference sequence). The CDR3 sequence: CASSLAGGKSYEQYF. The CDR3 DNA reads TGTGCCAGCAGTTTAGCAGGGGGCAAGTCCTACGAGCAGTACTTC.

The chain combines TRBV13 with TRBJ1-1; D is undetermined. With 0 bases removed from V and 0 bases from J, the gap between germline ends came to 5 bases. Germline V gene sequence: CDR1 PRHDT, CDR2 FYEKMQ (reference sequence). This CDR3 contains 14 residues. CDR3 DNA sequence: TGTGCCAGCAGCTTAGGGGGCCTGAACACTGAAGCTTTCTTT. It codes for CASSLGGLNTEAFF. Combining the CDR3 with reference TRBV13 and TRBJ1-1 gives the whole variable domain AAGVIQSPRHLIKEKRETATLKCYPIPRHDTVYWYQQGPGQDPQFLISFYEKMQSDKGSIPDRFSAQQFSDYHSELNMSSLELGDSALYFCASSLGGLNTEAFFGQGTRLTVV.

The chain recombines TRBV11-3 with TRBJ2-1; perhaps D is TRBD1 or TRBD2 (5 bases each). The V gene's germline CDR1 is SGHNT and CDR2 YENEEA. Trimming took 1 base from V and 1 from J, leaving 14 bases between them. This CDR3 has 17 amino acids. The CDR3 loop reads CASSLVTGTGSYNEQFF. The CDR3 DNA follows: TGTGCCAGCAGCTTAGTAACCGGGACGGGGTCCTACAATGAGCAGTTCTTC. The whole variable domain, filled in from reference TRBV11-3 and TRBJ2-1, reads EAGVVQSPRYKIIEKKQPVAFWCNPISGHNTLYWYLQNLGQGPELLIRYENEEAVDDSQLPKDRFSAERLKGVDSTLKIQPAELGDSAVYLCASSLVTGTGSYNEQFFGPGTRLTVL.

V usage is TRBV28 and J usage is TRBJ2-5; 9 bases are a match to TRBD1. The germline CDR1 and CDR2 sequences are MDHEN and SYDVKM. The trim removed 5 bases at V and 5 bases at J, leaving 6 bases unmatched. This CDR3 has 14 amino acids. The CDR3 region has the DNA TGTGCCAGCAGTACGACAGGGGGAATCGAGACCCAGTACTTC. This gives the protein CASSTTGGIETQYF.

The rearrangement links TRBV7-2 to TRBJ2-5; D might be TRBD1 or TRBD2, each matching 5 bases. Germline CDR1 and CDR2: SGHTA and FQGNSA. CDR3 size: 16 residues. V was shortened by 4 bases and J by 5 bases, with 20 bases between the two germline ends. CDR3 nucleotides: TGTGCCAGCAGCTCTAGCAGGGTTAGAGTCGGGGAGACCCAGTACTTC. Residues: CASSSSRVRVGETQYF.

The chain is built from TRBV28 and TRBJ2-5; D perhaps matches TRBD1 (6 bases). V shed 11 bases and J shed 1 base, with 14 bases lying between them. Germline V lookup: CDR1 MDHEN, CDR2 SYDVKM. CDR3 size: 13 residues. CDR3 bases: TGTGCCGGCCAGGGGACCGTCCAAGAGACCCAGTACTTC. Its protein product is CAGQGTVQETQYF.

A note on this clone: The same CDR3 can be traced to other DNA sequences in this sample. This chain uses TRBV7-8 with TRBJ1-6; 10 bases match TRBD1. The CDR3 consists of 16 residues. Germline trimming cut 5 bases from V and 6 bases from J; bases unmatched to any gene: 7. Per germline, CDR1 SGHVS and CDR2 FQNEAQ. CDR3 region: CASSRDRGGANSPLHF. CDR3 DNA sequence: TGTGCCAGCAGCCGGGACAGGGGAGGCGCTAATTCACCCCTCCACTTT.

The chain joins TRBV7-2 to TRBJ1-1; a weak D match, TRBD1 (5 bases). Germline lookup yields CDR1 SGHTA and CDR2 FQGNSA. CDR3 size: 15 residues. Trimming pared 2 bases from V and 1 base from J, leaving 11 bases between. Here the CDR3 DNA reads TGTGCCAGCAGCTTACCGCCAGGGTGGAACACTGAAGCTTTCTTT. Protein: CASSLPPGWNTEAFF.

Only one count was recorded for this clone. The rearrangement joins TRBV11-2 to TRBJ2-5; TRBD1 aligns across 7 bases. V was clipped by 5 bases and J by 1 base; unmatched bases: 7. Germline V gene data show CDR1 as SGHAT and CDR2 as FQNNGV. This CDR3 is built from 15 residues. For the CDR3, the DNA is TGTGCCAGCAGCCGGTCTACAGGGGCCCAAGAGACCCAGTACTTC. Amino acids: CASSRSTGAQETQYF. The full variable domain, with the rest looked up from reference TRBV11-2 and TRBJ2-5, is EAGVAQSPRYKIIEKRQSVAFWCNPISGHATLYWYQQILGQGPKLLIQFQNNGVVDDSQLPKDRFSAERLKGVDSTLKIQPAKLEDSAVYLCASSRSTGAQETQYFGPGTRLLVL.

This chain uses TRBV2 with TRBJ2-5; D is unclear. The V end lost 8 bases, the J end lost 4 bases, and 8 bases lay between the germline ends. CDR1 is SNHLY and CDR2 is FYNNEI in the germline V gene. This CDR3 spans 11 amino acids. The CDR3 loop reads CASVSRETQYF. In nucleotides, the CDR3 is TGTGCCAGCGTGAGTAGAGAGACCCAGTACTTC. Complete variable domain (other parts from reference TRBV2 and TRBJ2-5): EPEVTQTPSHQVTQMGQEVILRCVPISNHLYFYWYRQILGQKVEFLVSFYNNEISEKSEIFDDQFSVERPDGSNFTLKIRSTKLEDSAMYFCASVSRETQYFGPGTRLLVL.

The chain joins TRBV5-1 to TRBJ2-7, with TRBD2 as a possible D gene (6 bases). V lost 1 base, J lost 2 bases, and 13 bases lay in between. Germline-derived CDR1 and CDR2 are SGHRS and YFSETQ. CDR3 length equals 15 residues. Here the CDR3 DNA reads TGCGCCAGCAGCTTGTGGGTGTCGGGAGCCTACGAGCAGTACTTC. This translates into CASSLWVSGAYEQYF.

The chain couples TRBV19 to TRBJ2-1; D remains unclear. The V and J ends lost 1 base and 4 bases respectively, with 8 bases between them. The CDR3 covers 14 residues. Germline V gene sequence: CDR1 LNHDA, CDR2 SQIVND (reference sequence). The CDR3 nucleotides are TGTGCCAGTAGTATAGCGCGCGGTTACAATGAGCAGTTCTTC. It codes for CASSIARGYNEQFF.

This chain links TRBV9 with TRBJ2-1; TRBD2 matches at 13 bases. With 0 bases clipped from V and 8 bases from J, the junction kept 5 bases outside the gene matches. This CDR3 is built from 16 residues. Germline lookup yields CDR1 SGDLS and CDR2 YYNGEE. The CDR3 region has the DNA TGTGCCAGCAGCGTAGCAGGGACTAGCGGGATCGATGAGCAGTTCTTC. Translated, it gives CASSVAGTSGIDEQFF.